These 21 T cell receptor beta chains share one sample of origin, sequenced in a study of cytomegalovirus exposure and HLA in healthy donors. PCR amplification relied on 60 Vbeta primers (plus 13 Jbeta primers). Here immunoSEQ multiplex PCR was the method, and the copy in TCRdb shows in-frame clones only, minus some. Among more than 95,000 clones, approximately 70% were seen once, and the ten largest hold more than 2.5%. The sequenced sample was PBMCs. The receptors were gathered from a young man in good health and CMV-seronegative.

This clone was observed a single time. This sequence joins TRBV28 and TRBJ2-7, with a tentative D call TRBD1 (6 bases). CDR1 is MDHEN and CDR2 is SYDVKM in the germline V gene. The CDR3 covers 15 residues. V gave up 6 bases and J gave up 3 bases, with 18 bases separating them. The CDR3 DNA reads as TGTGCCAGCAGCTGGGGTGGGACACCCGACTACGAGCAGTACTTC. Its translation: CASSWGGTPDYEQYF.

The rearrangement joins TRBV19 to TRBJ1-2; TRBD1 matches 11 bases. CDR1 and CDR2 (germline): LNHDA, SQIVND (reference sequence). V lost 4 bases and J lost 4; bases outside the gene matches: 11. The CDR3 has 17 residues. This CDR3 reads CASSTHREDRGPYGYTF. CDR3 nucleotides: TGTGCCAGTAGTACCCACCGGGAGGACAGGGGGCCCTATGGCTACACCTTC.

The chain employs TRBV6-5 and TRBJ2-3, with D possibly TRBD1 on 5 matching bases. V gave up 6 bases and J gave up 1 base, with 11 bases separating them. CDR3 length: 14 residues. Germline CDR1 MNHEY, CDR2 SVGAGI. The CDR3 is CASSPDRRTDTQYF. CDR3 DNA sequence: TGTGCCAGCAGCCCCGACAGACGCACAGATACGCAGTATTTT.

This clone is a singleton in its sample. The chain uses TRBV30 and TRBJ1-1; a weak D match, TRBD1 (6 bases). V dropped 2 bases and J dropped 1 base, with 8 bases sitting between them. This CDR3 spans 13 amino acids. The germline CDR1 and CDR2 sequences are GTSNPN and SVGIG (reference sequence). The CDR3: CAWSWTENTEAFF. CDR3 bases: TGTGCCTGGAGTTGGACAGAGAACACTGAAGCTTTCTTT.

This chain connects TRBV7-6 to TRBJ1-6; a weak D match, TRBD1 (6 bases). The CDR3 has 14 residues. The ends were cut back, 4 bases at V and 7 bases at J, with 11 bases in the middle. The germline gives CDR1 SGHVS, CDR2 FNYEAQ. The DNA of the CDR3 is TGTGCCAGCAGCTCCGCTCAGGGGAATTCACCCCTCCACTTT. Translated: CASSSAQGNSPLHF.

This sequence joins TRBV28 and TRBJ2-5, with 7 bases identical to TRBD2. V was pared by 5 bases and J by 5 bases, with 8 bases of the junction left unmatched. The CDR3 extends over 14 amino acids. Per the germline V gene, CDR1 is MDHEN and CDR2 is SYDVKM. Here the CDR3 DNA reads TGTGCCAGCAGTAGGCAGGGACTATGGGAGACCCAGTACTTC. This encodes CASSRQGLWETQYF.

This chain joins TRBV5-4 and TRBJ2-2; D unresolved. Germline values: CDR1 SGHNT, CDR2 YYREEE (reference sequence). The ends were cut back, 0 bases at V and 8 bases at J, with 11 bases in the middle. The CDR3 sequence is 14 residues long. CDR3 in amino acids: CASSLDSEAGELFF. The DNA for the CDR3 is TGTGCCAGCAGCTTGGACTCCGAGGCAGGGGAGCTGTTTTTT.

The chain combines TRBV4-2 with TRBJ1-4; D is unclear. Germline values: CDR1 LGHNA, CDR2 YNFKEQ. CDR3 length: 12 residues. V was shortened by 2 bases and J by 4 bases, with 2 bases between the two germline ends. The CDR3 region is CASSQYNEKLFF. The CDR3 DNA reads as TGTGCCAGCAGCCAATATAATGAAAAACTGTTTTTT.

The chain joins TRBV6-1 to TRBJ1-1; 9 positions match TRBD1. After removal of 2 bases from V and 0 bases from J, the junction contained 4 bases not matched to a gene. Germline-derived CDR1 and CDR2 are MNHNS and SASEGT. The CDR3 totals 16 residues. CDR3 DNA: TGTGCCAGCAGTGAACGGGGACAGGGATTGAACACTGAAGCTTTCTTT. Protein: CASSERGQGLNTEAFF.

This clone was detected a few times. V gene TRBV4-3 combines with J gene TRBJ2-1; 7 nucleotides match TRBD2. Unmatched junction bases numbered 6, after V lost 5 bases and J lost 8 bases. Germline CDR1 is LGHNA and CDR2 is YSLEER. This CDR3 has 13 residues. CDR3 coding DNA: TGCGCCAGCAGCTCCAGCGGGGCGGATGAGCAGTTCTTC. Its translation: CASSSSGADEQFF.

The gene calls are TRBV5-4 and TRBJ2-1; 7 bases match TRBD1. This CDR3 has 16 amino acids. From germline, CDR1 is SGHNT and CDR2 YYREEE (reference sequence). V trimming: 4 bases; J trimming: 0 bases; junction bases outside the gene matches: 7. The CDR3 loop is CASSGTGVGSYNEQFF. The CDR3 region has the DNA TGTGCCAGCAGCGGTACAGGGGTCGGCTCCTACAATGAGCAGTTCTTC.

This chain links TRBV2 with TRBJ1-1, with D perhaps matching TRBD1 (5 bases). The CDR3 extends over 13 amino acids. Germline lookup yields CDR1 SNHLY and CDR2 FYNNEI. V dropped 6 bases and J dropped 5 bases, with 13 bases sitting between them. The CDR3 region is CASRLPGRTEAFF. The CDR3 DNA reads as TGTGCCAGCAGGCTCCCAGGGAGGACTGAAGCTTTCTTT.

In regard to this clone: The junction departs from germline at one end; a sequencing error may be responsible. This rearrangement joins TRBV19 to TRBJ2-6; 7 nucleotides align to TRBD1. Germline V lookup: CDR1 LNHDA, CDR2 SQIVND (reference sequence). The CDR3 spans 21 residues. The CDR3 sequence is CASSIEGGQGLLPSGANGLTF. The CDR3 DNA reads as TGTGCCAGTAGTATAGAAGGGGGCCAGGGGCTACTTCCCTCTGGGGCCAACGGCCTGACTTTC.

The V call is TRBV7-8, the J call TRBJ1-4; D gene unclear. CDR3 length: 15 amino acids. V lost 2 bases, J lost 3 bases, and 10 bases lay in between. Per germline, CDR1 SGHVS and CDR2 FQNEAQ. The CDR3 DNA reads as TGTGCCAGCAGCTTAAATCTGGTAGCTAATGAAAAACTGTTTTTT. Encoded protein: CASSLNLVANEKLFF.

The chain is built from TRBV30 and TRBJ2-7; 7 bases fit TRBD1. Germline lookup yields CDR1 GTSNPN and CDR2 SVGIG (reference sequence). The junction had 12 bases not matched to a gene; V was cut back by 1 base and J by 9 bases. This CDR3 spans 14 amino acids. The CDR3 bases are TGTGCCTGGAGTGACGGGACAGTCTCCTACTTGCAGTACTTC. As protein: CAWSDGTVSYLQYF.

The V call is TRBV12-5, the J call TRBJ2-7; 8 nucleotides agree with TRBD1. The V gene end was trimmed by 4 bases and the J gene end by 6 bases; junction bases not matched to a gene: 5. The CDR3 length is 13 residues. The germline V gene has CDR1 LGHNT and CDR2 FRNRAP. The CDR3 DNA sequence: TGTGCTAGTGGTTCGACAGGGGAATCCGAGCAGTACTTC. Translated: CASGSTGESEQYF. Supplemented by reference TRBV12-5 and TRBJ2-7, the full variable domain reads DARVTQTPRHKVTEMGQEVTMRCQPILGHNTVFWYRQTMMQGLELLAYFRNRAPLDDSGMPKDRFSAEMPDATLATLKIQPSEPRDSAVYFCASGSTGESEQYFGPGTRLTVT.

The rearrangement joins TRBV4-3 to TRBJ2-1; 13 positions agree with TRBD2. The CDR3 covers 16 residues. Germline V CDR1 and CDR2: LGHNA, YSLEER. The V gene end was trimmed by 3 bases and the J gene end by 9 bases; junction bases not matched to a gene: 8. The CDR3 loop reads CASSHSWTSGSTEQFF. The CDR3 region has the DNA TGCGCCAGCAGCCACTCCTGGACTAGCGGGAGCACTGAGCAGTTCTTC.

The sample holds a few counts of this clone. The chain joins TRBV7-2 to TRBJ1-2; TRBD1 agrees at 7 bases. The germline CDR1 and CDR2 sequences are SGHTA and FQGNSA. Unmatched junction bases numbered 9, after V lost 5 bases and J lost 0 bases. This CDR3 comprises 16 residues. CDR3 amino acids: CASSPRDSSSNYGYTF. CDR3 DNA: TGTGCCAGCAGCCCACGGGACAGCAGCTCTAACTATGGCTACACCTTC.

This chain uses TRBV30 with TRBJ1-3; D gene uncertain. CDR1 is GTSNPN and CDR2 is SVGIG in the germline V gene (reference sequence). The V gene lost 1 base and the J gene lost 3 bases, with 4 bases spanning the gap. The CDR3 spans 12 residues. The CDR3 loop is CAWSDIGNTIYF. The CDR3 DNA reads as TGTGCCTGGAGTGATATTGGAAACACCATATATTTT.

This clone was detected only a few times. This chain uses TRBV7-6 with TRBJ2-3, with D perhaps TRBD2 (5 bases). The CDR3 sequence is 15 residues long. The V gene lost 1 base and the J gene lost 2 bases, with 10 bases spanning the gap. CDR1 and CDR2 from the germline V gene are SGHVS and FNYEAQ. The CDR3, as DNA: TGTGCCAGCAGCTTAGTCGGTAGCGCCACAGATACGCAGTATTTT. Its translation is CASSLVGSATDTQYF. The whole variable domain, remainder taken from reference TRBV7-6 and TRBJ2-3, is GAGVSQSPRYKVTKRGQDVALRCDPISGHVSLYWYRQALGQGPEFLTYFNYEAQQDKSGLPNDRFSAERPEGSISTLTIQRTEQRDSAMYRCASSLVGSATDTQYFGPGTRLTVL.

The rearrangement joins TRBV30 to TRBJ2-6; no clear D gene. Germline V gives CDR1 GTSNPN, CDR2 SVGIG (reference sequence). V was trimmed by 5 bases and J by 1 base, leaving 9 bases between them. This CDR3 comprises 14 residues. DNA of the CDR3: TGTGCCTGGTTGATAGATTCTGGGGCCAACGTCCTGACTTTC. Protein product: CAWLIDSGANVLTF.